Below, 5 T cell receptor beta chains from the same sample are listed, as sequenced in a study of shared clonotypes between healthy human individuals. Naive CD8 cells lacked CD45RO and underwent positive selection for CCR7, leaving out terminally differentiated effector memory CD45RA+ cells. Method: immunoSEQ multiplex PCR; TCRdb's copy keeps in-frame clones and lacks some. The data hold about 1.9 million clones, with just over 90% observed a single time. The sequenced material came from naive CD8+ T cells from PBMCs. The source of these receptors is a young man in good health. Some clones in this sample may be carry-over from other donors' samples.

In DNA, the CDR3 is TGCGCCAGCAGCCCCGCCGGGACAGCCTATGGCTACACCTTC. Amino acids: CASSPAGTAYGYTF. The V gene is TRBV5-1, the J gene TRBJ1-2, with 7 positions matching TRBD1. In germline, CDR1 is SGHRS, CDR2 YFSETQ. The trim removed 4 bases at V and 4 bases at J, leaving 7 bases unmatched. The CDR3 covers 14 residues.

J is TRBJ2-3 and V is TRBV28, with TRBD2 matching over 7 bases. CDR3 length equals 18 residues. The germline CDR1 and CDR2 sequences are MDHEN and SYDVKM. J was trimmed by 0 bases and V by 8 bases; bases with no gene match: 17. CDR3 coding DNA: TGTGCCAGCTACAAACTGGGGGTTGGGAGGGCTAGCACAGATACGCAGTATTTT. This encodes CASYKLGVGRASTDTQYF. Based on the CDR3 plus reference TRBV28 and TRBJ2-3, the full variable domain is DVKVTQSSRYLVKRTGEKVFLECVQDMDHENMFWYRQDPGLGLRLIYFSYDVKMKEKGDIPEGYSVSREKKERFSLILESASTNQTSMYLCASYKLGVGRASTDTQYFGPGTRLTVL.

In its sample, this clone was seen once. The J gene is TRBJ2-7, the V gene TRBV4-1; tentative D call: TRBD1 (5 bases). Germline V gene sequence: CDR1 MGHRA, CDR2 YSYEKL. This CDR3 has 16 residues. V was pared by 0 bases and J by 0 bases, with 12 bases between. The CDR3 bases are TGCGCCAGCAGCCAAGAAGGGGATAGGAGCTCCTACGAGCAGTACTTC. Translation gives CASSQEGDRSSYEQYF.

The chain links TRBV7-6 to TRBJ1-1; 8 bases are shared with TRBD1. Germline CDR1 reads SGHVS; CDR2 reads FNYEAQ. The CDR3 has 15 amino acids. J lost 4 bases, V lost 5 bases, and 9 bases had no gene match. The CDR3 nucleotides read TGTGCCAGCAGCCCCCGCAGGGGGCAGGGCACTGAAGCTTTCTTT. Amino acid sequence: CASSPRRGQGTEAFF.

This chain links TRBV19 with TRBJ2-4; D might be TRBD2 (5 bases). This CDR3 is built from 13 residues. V was shortened by 6 bases and J by 6 bases, with 12 bases between the two germline ends. CDR1 and CDR2 (germline): LNHDA, SQIVND (reference sequence). CDR3 DNA sequence: TGTGCCAGTAGGAGGGATCCGAGAAACATTCAGTACTTC. Translating gives CASRRDPRNIQYF.